A single sample is the source of the 18 T cell receptor beta chains below, sequenced in a study of cytomegalovirus exposure and HLA in healthy donors. The protocol was immunoSEQ multiplex PCR, while the TCRdb copy is restricted to in-frame clones and leaves out a portion. This repertoire shows about 130,000 clones, roughly 95% found once; its top ten account for 1.7%. The specimen sequenced was PBMCs. The source is a man between 18 and 35 years old in good health and CMV-seronegative.

V is TRBV30 and J is TRBJ1-1; TRBD1 is a possible D gene (5 bases). The CDR3 totals 14 residues. V was cut by 7 bases and J by 0 bases, with 15 bases left in between. The germline V gene encodes CDR1 GTSNPN and CDR2 SVGIG (reference sequence). The CDR3 loop reads CAYQGGNLNTEAFF. In nucleotides, the CDR3 is TGTGCCTACCAGGGAGGGAACTTGAACACTGAAGCTTTCTTT.

The chain employs TRBV9 and TRBJ2-7, with D unresolved. This CDR3 is built from 17 residues. V lost 4 bases and J 0 bases, leaving 20 bases between the germline ends. In germline, CDR1 is SGDLS, CDR2 YYNGEE. CDR3 region: CASSSRPKPRSSYEQYF. The CDR3 DNA is TGTGCCAGCAGCTCCCGCCCTAAACCCCGGAGCTCCTACGAGCAGTACTTC.

The chain joins TRBV4-3 to TRBJ2-2, with 8 bases fitting TRBD2. Unmatched junction bases numbered 5, after V lost 2 bases and J lost 0 bases. Germline V gene data show CDR1 as LGHNA and CDR2 as YSLEER. The CDR3 consists of 17 residues. Here the CDR3 reads CASSQFTSGPNTGELFF. CDR3 bases: TGCGCCAGCAGCCAATTTACTAGCGGCCCGAACACCGGGGAGCTGTTTTTT.

J is TRBJ2-7 and V is TRBV30, with TRBD1 as a possible D gene (5 bases). Deletions cut 3 bases from V and 0 bases from J, with 12 bases between. Germline assignment: CDR1 GTSNPN and CDR2 SVGIG (reference sequence). This CDR3 has 14 residues. The CDR3 DNA reads TGTGCCTGGAGAGGGGATTTGAGCTCCTACGAGCAGTACTTC. Amino acid sequence: CAWRGDLSSYEQYF.

The gene calls are TRBV5-1 and TRBJ2-1; D possibly corresponds to TRBD2 (6 bases). V shed 0 bases and J shed 5 bases, with 15 bases lying between them. The CDR3 has 16 amino acids. CDR1 is SGHRS and CDR2 is YFSETQ in the germline V gene. CDR3 residues: CASSLARTMRNNEQFF. For the CDR3, the DNA is TGCGCCAGCAGCTTGGCCAGGACTATGAGGAACAATGAGCAGTTCTTC.

The chain employs TRBV11-3 and TRBJ2-7, with 8 bases identical to TRBD1. With 5 bases clipped from V and 4 bases from J, the junction kept 10 bases outside the gene matches. Germline V CDR1 and CDR2: SGHNT, YENEEA. The CDR3 contains 15 residues. Here the CDR3 DNA reads TGTGCCAGCAGCCCCCCGGACAGGGACGTTTACGAGCAGTACTTC. It specifies CASSPPDRDVYEQYF.

The chain combines TRBV28 with TRBJ2-1, with 13 bases aligning to TRBD2. The CDR3 is 14 residues long. In germline, CDR1 is MDHEN, CDR2 SYDVKM. Germline trimming cut 6 bases from V and 7 bases from J; bases unmatched to any gene: 3. CDR3 sequence reads: CASRGLAGENEQFF. CDR3 nucleotides: TGTGCCAGCAGAGGACTAGCGGGAGAGAATGAGCAGTTCTTC.

The V and J genes are TRBV11-2 and TRBJ2-7; D might be TRBD2 (6 bases). The V end lost 1 base, the J end lost 2 bases, and 9 bases lay between the germline ends. Germline CDR1 SGHAT, CDR2 FQNNGV. This CDR3 contains 14 residues. The CDR3 loop is CASSLVRGTYEQYF. Written as DNA, the CDR3 is TGTGCCAGCAGCTTAGTCCGGGGGACCTACGAGCAGTACTTC.

This clone occurred once. The J gene is TRBJ2-7, the V gene TRBV7-9; D is perhaps TRBD1 (6 bases). The ends were cut back, 3 bases at V and 6 bases at J, with 15 bases in the middle. The CDR3 has 14 amino acids. The germline gives CDR1 SEHNR, CDR2 FQNEAQ (reference sequence). The CDR3 bases are TGTGCCAGCAGCTTTTCACAGGGCCTGGGCGAGCAGTACTTC. As protein: CASSFSQGLGEQYF.

This rearrangement joins TRBV5-1 to TRBJ2-7; D might be TRBD1 (5 bases). The CDR3 covers 11 residues. V was pared by 3 bases and J by 6 bases, with 7 bases between. In germline, CDR1 is SGHRS, CDR2 YFSETQ. The CDR3 here is CASSWGSEQYF. CDR3 nucleotides: TGCGCCAGCAGCTGGGGCAGCGAGCAGTACTTC. Based on the CDR3 plus reference TRBV5-1 and TRBJ2-7, the full variable domain is KAGVTQTPRYLIKTRGQQVTLSCSPISGHRSVSWYQQTPGQGLQFLFEYFSETQRNKGNFPGRFSGRQFSNSRSEMNVSTLELGDSALYLCASSWGSEQYFGPGTRLTVT.

There are a few counts of this clone. The rearrangement joins TRBV7-9 to TRBJ2-5; unclear D gene. The ends were cut back, 1 base at V and 1 base at J, with 7 bases in the middle. The CDR3 totals 14 residues. Looked up from germline, CDR1 is SEHNR and CDR2 is FQNEAQ (reference sequence). CDR3 loop: CASSLVQFQETQYF. The CDR3 DNA follows: TGTGCCAGCAGCTTAGTCCAATTCCAAGAGACCCAGTACTTC.

The chain links TRBV2 to TRBJ1-5, with TRBD1 matching 10 bases. Trimming at V came to 5 bases and at J to 5 bases, leaving 3 bases not matched to a gene. Germline V gives CDR1 SNHLY, CDR2 FYNNEI. The CDR3 covers 14 residues. The CDR3 is CASSRDRGDQPQHF. In DNA, the CDR3 is TGTGCCAGCAGTCGGGACAGGGGTGATCAGCCCCAGCATTTT.

The rearrangement joins TRBV4-3 to TRBJ2-5, with unresolved D. This CDR3 spans 13 amino acids. From germline, CDR1 is LGHNA and CDR2 YSLEER. V was shortened by 1 base and J by 3 bases, with 6 bases between the two germline ends. CDR3 in amino acids: CASSQVRKETQYF. CDR3 nucleotide sequence: TGCGCCAGCAGCCAAGTGCGGAAAGAGACCCAGTACTTC.

J is TRBJ2-7 and V is TRBV11-2; TRBD1 is a possible D gene (6 bases). The germline V and J ends were trimmed by 5 bases and 3 bases, with 17 bases remaining between them. Germline values: CDR1 SGHAT, CDR2 FQNNGV. This CDR3 contains 15 residues. In DNA, the CDR3 is TGTGCCAGCAGCCCAAGCCGGGACAAATACTACGAGCAGTACTTC. Translating gives CASSPSRDKYYEQYF.

This chain joins TRBV9 and TRBJ2-5, with 11 bases lining up with TRBD2. The CDR3 loop spans 17 amino acids. Germline V gene lookup returns CDR1 SGDLS and CDR2 YYNGEE. V was pared by 3 bases and J by 3 bases, with 10 bases of the junction left unmatched. CDR3 sequence (DNA): TGTGCCAGCAGCGCCGGATTAGGACTAGCGGGTAAAGAGACCCAGTACTTC. Translation gives CASSAGLGLAGKETQYF.

This clone was picked up one time. The chain combines TRBV25-1 with TRBJ2-2; 7 nucleotides line up with TRBD2. Looked up from germline, CDR1 is MGHDK and CDR2 is SYGVNS. The CDR3 covers 13 residues. Trimming removed 5 bases from V and 4 bases from J; junction bases left unmatched: 1. This chain's CDR3 is CASSWGGTGELFF. DNA for the CDR3: TGTGCCAGCAGTTGGGGGGGCACCGGGGAGCTGTTTTTT.

V gene TRBV4-2 combines with J gene TRBJ2-1; D remains ambiguous. V was shortened by 0 bases and J by 4 bases, with 10 bases between the two germline ends. CDR3 length: 15 residues. Germline lookup yields CDR1 LGHNA and CDR2 YNFKEQ. CDR3 bases: TGTGCCAGCAGCCAAGAGCCTAGAACTTACAATGAGCAGTTCTTC. This translates into CASSQEPRTYNEQFF.

This chain connects TRBV7-9 to TRBJ2-1; perhaps TRBD2 as D (6 bases). The V gene's germline CDR1 is SEHNR and CDR2 FQNEAQ (reference sequence). V shed 5 bases and J shed 7 bases, with 12 bases lying between them. This CDR3 is 13 amino acids long. Written as DNA, the CDR3 is TGTGCCAGCAGCACTCCGACTAGTAATGAGCAGTTCTTC. Its translation is CASSTPTSNEQFF.